Below, 21 T cell receptor beta chains from the same sample are listed, as sequenced in a study of human T cells and chemical hapten exposure. In TCRdb, the RACE reads were re-called with MiXCR into one record per CDR3 protein. The data show 270,000 or so distinct CDR3 sequences, around 7% seen once. Time point reported: pre-sensitization, week 0. Noted treatment: therapeutic diphenylcyclopropenone sensitization with weekly scalp DPC. Sequencing used whole blood, obtained in connection with sensitization to the hapten diphenylcyclopropenone (DPC). These TCRs come from a man aged 18-30 years with alopecia areata. Some clones in this sample may be carry-over from other donors' samples.

The V and J genes are TRBV10-3 and TRBJ2-2; 7 nucleotides agree with TRBD1. The V gene end was trimmed by 3 bases and the J gene end by 4 bases; junction bases not matched to a gene: 5. From germline, CDR1 is ENHRY and CDR2 SYGVKD. CDR3 length: 15 amino acids. The CDR3 is CAISEPGQTTGELFF. In DNA form, the CDR3 reads TGTGCCATCAGTGAACCGGGACAGACCACCGGGGAGCTGTTTTTT.

This chain uses TRBV12-3 or TRBV12-4 with TRBJ1-1; no firm D call. V lost 6 bases and J 2 bases, leaving 10 bases between the germline ends. The length of the CDR3 is 13 residues. The CDR3 region is CASSPFGNTEAFF. The CDR3 region has the DNA TGTGCCAGCAGCCCTTTTGGCAACACTGAAGCTTTCTTT.

This clonotype has a handful of counts. This chain links TRBV7-9 with TRBJ2-1; D is unclear. The CDR3 runs to 12 residues. From germline, CDR1 is SEHNR and CDR2 FQNEAQ (reference sequence). V was clipped by 2 bases and J by 10 bases, with 9 bases between them. Here the CDR3 DNA reads TGTGCCAGCAGCTTACCTCTCGGAGAGCAGTTCTTC. It codes for CASSLPLGEQFF. Full variable domain (rest looked up from reference TRBV7-9 and TRBJ2-1): DTGVSQNPRHKITKRGQNVTFRCDPISEHNRLYWYRQTLGQGPEFLTYFQNEAQLEKSRLLSDRFSAERPKGSFSTLEIQRTEQGDSAMYLCASSLPLGEQFFGPGTRLTVL.

This clonotype has more than one count but fewer than ten. The genes are TRBV5-1 and TRBJ1-2; no firm D call. V gave up 4 bases and J gave up 5 bases, with 18 bases separating them. The CDR3 covers 15 residues. Germline V gene lookup returns CDR1 SGHRS and CDR2 YFSETQ. The CDR3, as DNA: TGCGCCAGCAGCGACCTCCAGAACCTACCTTATGGCTACACCTTC. It codes for CASSDLQNLPYGYTF.

This clonotype was detected only a few times. The chain is built from TRBV7-9 and TRBJ1-1; D remains ambiguous. Germline lookup yields CDR1 SEHNR and CDR2 FQNEAQ (reference sequence). The germline V and J ends were trimmed by 2 bases and 4 bases, with 14 bases remaining between them. This CDR3 has 15 amino acids. In nucleotides, the CDR3 is TGTGCCAGCAGCTTACGGCCCGGTAGCCCCACTGAAGCTTTCTTT. This gives the protein CASSLRPGSPTEAFF.

The rearrangement links TRBV5-1 to TRBJ1-4; maybe TRBD1 (5 bases). Germline CDR1 is SGHRS and CDR2 is YFSETQ. V shed 0 bases and J shed 8 bases, with 11 bases lying between them. This CDR3 comprises 14 residues. Here the CDR3 DNA reads TGCGCCAGCAGCTTGGATACAGGACGGGAAAAACTGTTTTTT. Encoded protein: CASSLDTGREKLFF.

Ten or more counts support this clonotype. The chain is built from TRBV7-2 and TRBJ1-1; D is undetermined. Between the trimmed V and J ends, which lost 3 bases and 0 bases, there was a span of 5 bases. CDR1 SGHTA and CDR2 FQGNSA come from the germline V gene. CDR3 length: 13 residues. CDR3 nucleotides: TGTGCCAGCAGCTTTCCACTGAACACTGAAGCTTTCTTT. Translated, it gives CASSFPLNTEAFF.

The V call is TRBV7-2, the J call TRBJ1-3; D gene unclear. CDR3 length: 15 residues. Germline V CDR1 and CDR2: SGHTA, FQGNSA. V lost 1 base to trimming and J lost 0 bases, with 7 bases between them. CDR3 in amino acids: CASSLGRYSGNTIYF. The CDR3 nucleotides are TGTGCCAGCAGCTTAGGGCGCTACTCTGGAAACACCATATATTTT.

This clonotype was counted ten times or more. The chain recombines TRBV6-5 with TRBJ1-1; tentatively, D is TRBD1 (5 bases). This CDR3 contains 15 residues. Per germline, CDR1 MNHEY and CDR2 SVGAGI. V lost 5 bases and J lost 0, with 13 bases in between. CDR3 loop: CASSVGWGLNTEAFF. For the CDR3, the DNA is TGTGCCAGCAGTGTGGGGTGGGGACTGAACACTGAAGCTTTCTTT.

This clonotype was observed a few times. The rearrangement links TRBV6-4 to TRBJ2-5; 11 bases agree with TRBD2. The germline gives CDR1 MRHNA, CDR2 SNTAGT. Trimming removed 8 bases from V and 0 bases from J; junction bases left unmatched: 5. There are 15 residues in the CDR3. The CDR3 region has the DNA TGTGCCAGCTCACAACTAGCGGGGGACCAAGAGACCCAGTACTTC. This translates into CASSQLAGDQETQYF.

This clonotype was observed a handful of times. The V gene is TRBV7-3, the J gene TRBJ2-1; D is possibly TRBD1 (6 bases). Germline CDR1 and CDR2: SGHTA and FQGTGA. The CDR3 length is 13 residues. With 6 bases removed from V and 6 bases from J, the gap between germline ends came to 12 bases. CDR3 in DNA: TGTGCCAGCAGTCACGCAGGGGTCAATGAGCAGTTCTTC. Protein product: CASSHAGVNEQFF.

This clonotype has just a few counts. The chain couples TRBV3-1 to TRBJ2-7; D gene uncertain. CDR1 is LGHDT and CDR2 is YNNKEL in the germline V gene (reference sequence). This CDR3 is built from 13 residues. The V and J ends lost 1 base and 6 bases respectively, with 10 bases between them. CDR3 sequence reads: CASSQGPILEQYF. DNA of the CDR3: TGTGCCAGCAGCCAAGGACCCATCCTCGAGCAGTACTTC.

The chain links TRBV24-1 to TRBJ2-3; 13 bases map to TRBD2. Looked up from germline, CDR1 is KGHDR and CDR2 is SFDVKD. The V and J ends lost 4 bases and 0 bases, in that order; junction bases with no gene match: 3. There are 17 residues in the CDR3. The CDR3 bases are TGTGCCACCAGTGACGGGACTAGCGGGGCCAGCACAGATACGCAGTATTTT. It codes for CATSDGTSGASTDTQYF.

Of note for this clonotype: The conserved closing phenylalanine or tryptophan is absent in this CDR3, likely reflecting a read error. The chain has TRBV12-3 or TRBV12-4 and TRBJ1-1; no firm D call. This CDR3 contains 14 residues. V lost 6 bases and J lost 1, with 12 bases in between. CDR3 in DNA: TGTGCCAGCAGAAATGAGGGATCGAACACTGAAGCTTTCCTT. Residues: CASRNEGSNTEAFL.

The rearrangement links TRBV19 to TRBJ2-3, with unresolved D. The germline gives CDR1 LNHDA, CDR2 SQIVND (reference sequence). Trimming took off 3 bases at V and 2 bases at J, with 9 bases between the two ends. The CDR3 has 14 residues. CDR3 coding DNA: TGTGCCAGTAGTATGGGTAGAAACACAGATACGCAGTATTTT. Encoded protein: CASSMGRNTDTQYF.

This clonotype has a handful of counts. J is TRBJ2-5 and V is TRBV12-3 or TRBV12-4; D is ambiguous. Trimming removed 4 bases at V and 5 bases at J, with 14 bases between. The CDR3 runs 14 residues. Written as DNA, the CDR3 is TGTGCCAGCAGTTCTGGGGATTCCATGGAGACCCAGTACTTC. This translates into CASSSGDSMETQYF.

This clonotype was detected a few times. J is TRBJ2-1 and V is TRBV11-2; D ambiguous. Trimming pared 5 bases from V and 8 bases from J, leaving 13 bases between. This CDR3 has 13 residues. In germline, CDR1 is SGHAT, CDR2 FQNNGV. This CDR3 reads CASSPVSYHEQFF. DNA of the CDR3: TGTGCCAGCAGCCCCGTTTCGTACCATGAGCAGTTCTTC.

In this sample, this clonotype turned up a few times. V usage is TRBV12-3 or TRBV12-4 and J usage is TRBJ1-5, with 8 bases that match TRBD1. The V and J ends lost 3 bases and 5 bases, in that order; junction bases with no gene match: 3. This CDR3 spans 14 amino acids. This CDR3 reads CASSFQGADQPQHF. DNA for the CDR3: TGTGCCAGCAGTTTCCAGGGGGCAGATCAGCCCCAGCATTTT.

This clonotype occurred a few times. The V gene is TRBV5-4, the J gene TRBJ1-5; TRBD1 agrees at 9 bases. The germline CDR1 and CDR2 sequences are SGHNT and YYREEE (reference sequence). The trim removed 4 bases at V and 7 bases at J, leaving 6 bases unmatched. CDR3 length: 14 amino acids. The CDR3 DNA is TGTGCCAGCAGCAGACAGGGGGAGGGCCAGCCCCAGCATTTT. Translation gives CASSRQGEGQPQHF.

The chain employs TRBV9 and TRBJ2-3; D unclear. Germline V gene sequence: CDR1 SGDLS, CDR2 YYNGEE. Between the trimmed V and J ends, which lost 4 bases and 0 bases, there was a span of 15 bases. This CDR3 spans 16 amino acids. CDR3 in amino acids: CASSSNSFTSTDTQYF. CDR3 DNA sequence: TGTGCCAGCAGCTCAAATAGCTTTACTAGCACAGATACGCAGTATTTT.

This clonotype came up a few times. The chain is built from TRBV9 and TRBJ2-7; D gene ambiguous. CDR1 SGDLS and CDR2 YYNGEE come from the germline V gene. V was clipped by 3 bases and J by 3 bases, with 7 bases between them. The CDR3 runs 12 residues. The CDR3 nucleotides read TGTGCCAGCAGCGCGAACGGCTACGAGCAGTACTTC. Its translation is CASSANGYEQYF.